The 29 T cell receptor beta chains below all came from one sample that was sequenced in a study of shared clonotypes between healthy human individuals. Sequencing used immunoSEQ multiplex PCR; TCRdb keeps in-frame clones, though not all of them. There are about 1.1 million clones in the sample; roughly 80% occur only once, and roughly 0.83% lies in the top ten. Sequenced input: memory CD4+ T cells from PBMCs. This sample's subset: CD45RA-negative fraction. Receptors were obtained from a man between 18 and 35 years old in good health. Some clones in this sample may be carry-over from other donors' samples.

This clone has just one count. The rearrangement uses TRBV28 and TRBJ2-4; perhaps TRBD2 as D (6 bases). Trimming took 5 bases from V and 6 from J, leaving 8 bases between them. The CDR3 covers 12 residues. CDR1 is MDHEN, CDR2 SYDVKM, per germline. This chain's CDR3 is CASSPGVNIQYF. CDR3 DNA sequence: TGTGCCAGCAGTCCGGGGGTAAACATTCAGTACTTC.

The V gene is TRBV30, the J gene TRBJ2-7; 7 bases match TRBD2. J was trimmed by 12 bases and V by 5 bases; bases with no gene match: 10. The CDR3 loop spans 11 amino acids. From germline, CDR1 is GTSNPN and CDR2 SVGIG (reference sequence). The CDR3 protein is CAWGREGSPYF. CDR3 bases: TGTGCCTGGGGGAGGGAAGGTAGCCCGTACTTC.

The V call is TRBV10-3, the J call TRBJ2-3; 8 bases are a match to TRBD2. V was clipped by 6 bases and J by 3 bases; unmatched bases: 8. Germline V gene sequence: CDR1 ENHRY, CDR2 SYGVKD. This CDR3 has 15 residues. The CDR3 nucleotides read TGTGCCATCAGCTCCGGGACTAGGGGGACAGATACGCAGTATTTT. This encodes CAISSGTRGTDTQYF.

V usage is TRBV14 and J usage is TRBJ2-1; tentative D call: TRBD2 (7 bases). CDR3 length: 19 residues. V shed 4 bases and J shed 0 bases, with 22 bases lying between them. CDR1 is SGHDN and CDR2 is FVKESK in the germline V gene. The CDR3 loop reads CASSPLGGADESSYNEQFF. Written as DNA, the CDR3 is TGTGCCAGCAGCCCCCTGGGGGGGGCGGACGAGAGCTCCTACAATGAGCAGTTCTTC. Combining the CDR3 with reference TRBV14 and TRBJ2-1 gives the whole variable domain EAGVTQFPSHSVIEKGQTVTLRCDPISGHDNLYWYRRVMGKEIKFLLHFVKESKQDESGMPNNRFLAERTGGTYSTLKVQPAELEDSGVYFCASSPLGGADESSYNEQFFGPGTRLTVL.

The table lists this clone with a few counts. The chain joins TRBV7-2 to TRBJ2-7; 8 nucleotides line up with TRBD2. This CDR3 has 15 amino acids. Germline V lookup: CDR1 SGHTA, CDR2 FQGNSA. The V and J ends lost 4 bases and 3 bases, in that order; junction bases with no gene match: 8. The CDR3 DNA sequence: TGTGCCAGCAGCTCCTCGGGGCTAGCGGGCTACGAGCAGTACTTC. This encodes CASSSSGLAGYEQYF.

The rearrangement links TRBV5-4 to TRBJ2-7; D is undetermined. Germline CDR1 reads SGHNT; CDR2 reads YYREEE (reference sequence). V was trimmed by 3 bases and J by 5 bases, leaving 12 bases between them. The CDR3 is made up of 13 amino acids. CDR3 sequence (DNA): TGTGCCAGCAGCTGGGCCTTGGAGAACGAGCAGTACTTC. The encoded protein is CASSWALENEQYF.

V usage is TRBV4-1 and J usage is TRBJ2-7; the D is unclear. CDR3 length: 14 amino acids. V gave up 4 bases and J gave up 7 bases, with 17 bases separating them. The germline V gene encodes CDR1 MGHRA and CDR2 YSYEKL. CDR3 loop: CASSRKDGELEQYF. The CDR3 DNA follows: TGCGCCAGCAGCCGAAAGGACGGTGAACTGGAGCAGTACTTC.

This clone was seen just once. This chain connects TRBV27 to TRBJ2-7, with TRBD2 matching 10 bases. The CDR3 is 16 residues long. J gave up 6 bases and V 3 bases, and 11 bases lay outside the gene matches. Germline CDR1 MNHEY, CDR2 SMNVEV (reference sequence). The CDR3 nucleotides read TGTGCCAGCAGTTTGTGGGTAGCGGGAGGCTACGGCGAGCAGTACTTC. The encoded protein is CASSLWVAGGYGEQYF.

The V and J genes are TRBV11-3 and TRBJ2-2, with 8 positions matching TRBD2. There are 18 residues in the CDR3. Trimming removed 4 bases from V and 6 bases from J; junction bases left unmatched: 16. Germline values: CDR1 SGHNT, CDR2 YENEEA. CDR3 in amino acids: CASSSVFVTGGPPGELFF. The CDR3 nucleotides are TGTGCCAGCAGCTCGGTGTTTGTGACGGGAGGGCCACCCGGGGAGCTGTTTTTT.

The chain is built from TRBV4-1 and TRBJ2-1, with a possible D match to TRBD2 (5 bases). Trimming removed 2 bases at V and 0 bases at J, with 11 bases between. The germline V gene encodes CDR1 MGHRA and CDR2 YSYEKL. The length of the CDR3 is 16 residues. CDR3 nucleotide sequence: TGCGCCAGCAGCCAAACTAGACCCTCCTCCTACAATGAGCAGTTCTTC. Translating gives CASSQTRPSSYNEQFF.

The chain uses TRBV7-2 and TRBJ2-5; D is perhaps TRBD1 (6 bases). Germline loops: CDR1 SGHTA, CDR2 FQGNSA. This CDR3 is 14 amino acids long. The V end was cut by 4 bases, the J end by 4 bases, with 13 bases between. Here the CDR3 reads CASSSRGQPETQYF. CDR3 nucleotides: TGTGCCAGCAGCTCCCGGGGACAACCAGAGACCCAGTACTTC.

This clone was picked up one time. The chain combines TRBV6-5 with TRBJ1-5; 9 positions match TRBD1. V gave up 5 bases and J gave up 5 bases; unmatched junction bases: 7. CDR3 length: 15 amino acids. The germline V gene encodes CDR1 MNHEY and CDR2 SVGAGI. In DNA form, the CDR3 reads TGTGCCAGCAGTCGACAACAGGGGGCTTATCAGCCCCAGCATTTT. Amino acids: CASSRQQGAYQPQHF.

The chain links TRBV28 to TRBJ2-1; 8 nucleotides line up with TRBD2. V dropped 6 bases and J dropped 7; count of bases not matched to a gene: 17. The germline gives CDR1 MDHEN, CDR2 SYDVKM. The CDR3 has 17 residues. DNA of the CDR3: TGTGCCAGCAGCTGGCCCTTAAGGTTAGCGGGAACAAATGAGCAGTTCTTC. It specifies CASSWPLRLAGTNEQFF.

The V gene is TRBV11-1, the J gene TRBJ1-2, with 10 bases aligning to TRBD1. Per the germline V gene, CDR1 is SGHAT and CDR2 is FQDESV (reference sequence). The CDR3 consists of 15 residues. The junction had 11 bases not matched to a gene; V was cut back by 5 bases and J by 8 bases. CDR3 sequence: CASSPQMGQGQGYTF. As DNA, the CDR3 is TGTGCCAGCAGCCCACAGATGGGACAGGGGCAAGGCTACACCTTC. The variable domain in full, with the rest retrieved from reference TRBV11-1 and TRBJ1-2, is EAEVAQSPRYKITEKSQAVAFWCDPISGHATLYWYRQILGQGPELLVQFQDESVVDDSQLPKDRFSAERLKGVDSTLKIQPAELGDSAMYLCASSPQMGQGQGYTFGSGTRLTVV.

This clone occurred a few times. CDR3 sequence (DNA): TGTGCCAGCAGTTACTCGGAAAAGCAAGAAGCTTTCTTT. It encodes CASSYSEKQEAFF. The rearrangement links TRBV6-5 to TRBJ1-1; D uncertain. V was trimmed by 0 bases and J by 8 bases, leaving 10 bases between them. CDR3 length: 13 amino acids. Germline V gives CDR1 MNHEY, CDR2 SVGAGI.

J is TRBJ2-5 and V is TRBV7-2; TRBD1 agrees at 8 bases. The CDR3 has 15 residues. Germline assignment: CDR1 SGHTA and CDR2 FQGNSA. V lost 2 bases and J lost 3; bases outside the gene matches: 5. The CDR3 coding sequence is TGTGCCAGCAGCTTATTCTCAGGGGGCGAAGAGACCCAGTACTTC. It encodes CASSLFSGGEETQYF.

The V call is TRBV2, the J call TRBJ2-7, with 10 bases identical to TRBD1. This CDR3 contains 16 residues. Germline V lookup: CDR1 SNHLY, CDR2 FYNNEI. The trim removed 6 bases at V and 3 bases at J, leaving 11 bases unmatched. The CDR3 region is CASRPEPGQGIYEQYF. The CDR3 DNA reads as TGTGCCAGCAGACCGGAGCCGGGACAGGGGATCTACGAGCAGTACTTC.

This sequence joins TRBV7-8 and TRBJ1-2, with D possibly being TRBD1 (5 bases). The CDR3 length is 15 residues. The V end lost 5 bases, the J end lost 4 bases, and 17 bases lay between the germline ends. Germline V gene data show CDR1 as SGHVS and CDR2 as FQNEAQ. CDR3 residues: CASSPDAGQPYGYTF. The DNA of the CDR3 is TGTGCCAGCAGCCCCGATGCGGGGCAGCCCTATGGCTACACCTTC.

This clone was counted at least ten times. At the DNA level, this CDR3 is encoded by other sequences in the same sample as well. This rearrangement joins TRBV30 to TRBJ2-6; a weak D match, TRBD2 (5 bases). The CDR3 is 16 residues long. Trimming took off 0 bases at V and 0 bases at J, with 9 bases between the two ends. Germline CDR1 reads GTSNPN; CDR2 reads SVGIG (reference sequence). CDR3 bases: TGTGCCTGGAGTGTTACGGGGTTCTCTGGGGCCAACGTCCTGACTTTC. As protein: CAWSVTGFSGANVLTF.

The chain uses TRBV7-2 and TRBJ2-7; D is ambiguous. The germline V gene has CDR1 SGHTA and CDR2 FQGNSA. Deletions cut 4 bases from V and 3 bases from J, with 16 bases between. The CDR3 contains 15 residues. The CDR3 here is CASSSDPEPGYEQYF. The CDR3 bases are TGTGCCAGCAGCTCGGACCCCGAACCCGGCTACGAGCAGTACTTC.

This chain links TRBV5-1 with TRBJ2-1; possibly TRBD1 for D (6 bases). The germline V gene has CDR1 SGHRS and CDR2 YFSETQ. Trimming removed 6 bases from V and 6 bases from J, with 10 bases in between. The CDR3 is made up of 12 amino acids. The DNA for the CDR3 is TGCGCCAGCACCCGGGACACCAATGAGCAGTTCTTC. Protein sequence: CASTRDTNEQFF.

This clone has a handful of counts. Within the sample, other DNA sequences also encode this same CDR3. V gene TRBV6-5 combines with J gene TRBJ1-3, with D maybe TRBD1 (5 bases). The CDR3 loop spans 14 amino acids. V shed 2 bases and J shed 2 bases, with 7 bases lying between them. CDR1 is MNHEY, CDR2 SVGAGI, per germline. The chain's CDR3 is CASSYGTAGNTIYF. CDR3 in DNA: TGTGCCAGCAGTTACGGGACTGCTGGAAACACCATATATTTT.

The chain uses TRBV28 and TRBJ2-3; possibly TRBD2 for D (5 bases). Trimming removed 3 bases from V and 0 bases from J, with 10 bases in between. This CDR3 spans 15 amino acids. Germline V lookup: CDR1 MDHEN, CDR2 SYDVKM. The CDR3 DNA is TGTGCCAGCAGTTTTCTTATAGCGAGCACAGATACGCAGTATTTT. This sequence encodes CASSFLIASTDTQYF.

With regard to this clone: With only one base between it and a far larger clone, this is likely a read error. This chain connects TRBV30 to TRBJ1-5, with D hard to call. Trimming pared 5 bases from V and 5 bases from J, leaving 13 bases between. In germline, CDR1 is GTSNPN, CDR2 SVGIG (reference sequence). The CDR3 runs 13 residues. CDR3 sequence: CAWSTEADQPQHF. The DNA of the CDR3 is TGTGCCTGGTCCACAGAGGCCGATCAGCCCCAGCATTTT.

The chain links TRBV5-4 to TRBJ2-5, with 11 bases fitting TRBD2. V lost 3 bases, J lost 4 bases, and 8 bases stayed unmatched. The CDR3 loop spans 16 amino acids. The germline V gene encodes CDR1 SGHNT and CDR2 YYREEE (reference sequence). The CDR3 DNA reads TGTGCCAGCAGCTCGCAGACTAGCGGGATAGGAGAGACCCAGTACTTC. Translated: CASSSQTSGIGETQYF.

This clone was counted between two and nine times. The rearrangement links TRBV7-9 to TRBJ2-3, with a tentative D call TRBD1 (7 bases). This CDR3 spans 13 amino acids. Germline V gene data show CDR1 as SEHNR and CDR2 as FQNEAQ (reference sequence). Trimming pared 3 bases from V and 11 bases from J, leaving 15 bases between. In nucleotides, the CDR3 is TGTGCCAGCAGCTTGCAGGGGGGCAGCGGGCAGTATTTT. Translated: CASSLQGGSGQYF.

This clone showed up just a few times. The V and J genes are TRBV5-1 and TRBJ1-5, with no clear D. Trimming took 8 bases from V and 4 from J, leaving 13 bases between them. The CDR3 runs to 13 residues. The germline V gene encodes CDR1 SGHRS and CDR2 YFSETQ. The CDR3 reads CARNSETNQPQHF. CDR3 coding DNA: TGCGCCAGAAACAGCGAAACGAATCAGCCCCAGCATTTT.

The gene calls are TRBV7-9 and TRBJ1-1; D gene ambiguous. The germline V and J ends were trimmed by 5 bases and 4 bases, with 14 bases remaining between them. CDR3 size: 14 residues. Germline V gives CDR1 SEHNR, CDR2 FQNEAQ (reference sequence). CDR3 DNA sequence: TGTGCCAGCAGCCCACGCGGGTGGTCCACTGAAGCTTTCTTT. As protein: CASSPRGWSTEAFF.

The chain joins TRBV6-5 to TRBJ1-4; D is perhaps TRBD1 (5 bases). This CDR3 spans 15 amino acids. V was pared by 2 bases and J by 8 bases, with 15 bases between. In germline, CDR1 is MNHEY, CDR2 SVGAGI. CDR3 bases: TGTGCCAGCAGTTACGCGCCGGGGGTAGGAGAAAAACTGTTTTTT. Amino acid sequence: CASSYAPGVGEKLFF.